This TCR beta chain was recorded in a study of blood T cell repertoires in COVID-19. Overall study context: Italy, Spain and the United States were the sources of the convalescent and acute COVID-19 samples. Sample material is recorded as cDNA or gDNA derived from T cells, B-cell-depleted T cells, or PBMCs.

Original handling: Nucleated cell counts were estimated from reference gene primer amplification. Only in-frame clones appear in the TCRdb table, and some are missing; sequencing was by immunoSEQ multiplex PCR. V, J and clone size are those of that table, while D and trimming were read from the DNA. This repertoire shows 30,000 to 50,000 clones, 85% to 95% found once; its top ten account for under 5%. V dropped 5 bases and J dropped 3; count of bases not matched to a gene: 6. The CDR3 is made up of 15 amino acids. The germline CDR1 and CDR2 sequences are SGHAT and FQNNGV. The chain joins TRBV11-2 to TRBJ2-2; 7 nucleotides match TRBD1. The sequence was obtained from a human donor with active COVID-19. The donor label of this sample is uncertain. The specimen sequenced was peripheral blood. CDR3 sequence: CASSQDRVYTGELFF. In nucleotides, the CDR3 is TGTGCCAGCAGCCAAGACAGGGTCTACACCGGGGAGCTGTTTTTT.